A single sample gave rise to the 29 T cell receptor beta chains below, sequenced in a study of cytomegalovirus exposure and HLA in healthy donors. Assay: immunoSEQ multiplex PCR; the TCRdb copy retains only in-frame clones and omits some. Among over 150,000 clones listed, 86% were seen once. The sequenced sample consisted of PBMCs. The receptors shown here come from a human donor in good health.

The rearrangement joins TRBV6-5 to TRBJ2-3; 9 bases map to TRBD1. J lost 5 bases, V lost 6 bases, and 9 bases had no gene match. Germline-derived CDR1 and CDR2 are MNHEY and SVGAGI. There are 15 residues in the CDR3. CDR3 coding DNA: TGTGCCAGCAGCCAACGGGGGACAGGGAGAGATACGCAGTATTTT. Protein: CASSQRGTGRDTQYF.

The chain carries TRBV4-1 and TRBJ1-2; D unresolved. This CDR3 comprises 13 residues. The ends were cut back, 3 bases at V and 8 bases at J, with 13 bases in the middle. Per the germline V gene, CDR1 is MGHRA and CDR2 is YSYEKL. CDR3 protein: CASSQIILVGYTF. DNA of the CDR3: TGCGCCAGCAGCCAGATCATCTTAGTAGGCTACACCTTC.

This chain joins TRBV19 and TRBJ1-4; D is unclear. The V gene lost 9 bases and the J gene lost 3 bases, with 11 bases spanning the gap. From germline, CDR1 is LNHDA and CDR2 SQIVND (reference sequence). This CDR3 is built from 13 residues. The CDR3 coding sequence is TGTGCCAGCGCCTTGGCAGCTAATGAAAAACTGTTTTTT. Translated, it gives CASALAANEKLFF.

The chain carries TRBV6-1 and TRBJ2-7, with D perhaps matching TRBD2 (6 bases). Germline V CDR1 and CDR2: MNHNS, SASEGT. This CDR3 is 12 amino acids long. Trimming cost V 8 bases and J 5 bases, with 13 bases left between them. CDR3 region: CASLQGGNEQYF. CDR3 sequence (DNA): TGTGCCAGCCTCCAGGGCGGGAACGAGCAGTACTTC.

The chain joins TRBV28 to TRBJ2-7, with TRBD1 identical over 8 bases. This CDR3 has 14 residues. V shed 10 bases and J 4 bases; nucleotides not matched to a gene: 12. Germline V gene data show CDR1 as MDHEN and CDR2 as SYDVKM. The CDR3 region is CATRDRQASYEQYF. The DNA of the CDR3 is TGTGCCACCCGGGACAGGCAAGCGTCGTACGAGCAGTACTTC.

The V call is TRBV28, the J call TRBJ2-6, with TRBD1 as a possible D gene (6 bases). The CDR3 loop spans 16 amino acids. Per germline, CDR1 MDHEN and CDR2 SYDVKM. Trimming took 3 bases from V and 1 from J, leaving 10 bases between them. The CDR3 sequence: CASSLGTNSGANVLTF. For the CDR3, the DNA is TGTGCCAGCAGTTTGGGGACAAATTCTGGGGCCAACGTCCTGACTTTC. The full variable domain, its missing parts supplied by reference TRBV28 and TRBJ2-6, is DVKVTQSSRYLVKRTGEKVFLECVQDMDHENMFWYRQDPGLGLRLIYFSYDVKMKEKGDIPEGYSVSREKKERFSLILESASTNQTSMYLCASSLGTNSGANVLTFGAGSRLTVL.

The chain employs TRBV29-1 and TRBJ1-2; 8 nucleotides match TRBD1. V gave up 6 bases and J gave up 3 bases; unmatched junction bases: 18. The CDR3 has 17 amino acids. Germline lookup yields CDR1 SQVTM and CDR2 ANQGSEA. CDR3 sequence: CSVVLTGEYGSDYGYTF. DNA for the CDR3: TGCAGCGTAGTTCTGACAGGGGAGTATGGGTCGGACTATGGCTACACCTTC.

The V gene is TRBV10-3, the J gene TRBJ1-3; no clear D. The CDR3 has 11 amino acids. Germline assignment: CDR1 ENHRY and CDR2 SYGVKD. Between the trimmed V and J ends, which lost 10 bases and 0 bases, there was a span of 4 bases. The chain's CDR3 is CASHSGNTIYF. CDR3 nucleotide sequence: TGTGCCAGTCACTCTGGAAACACCATATATTTT.

The rearrangement joins TRBV18 to TRBJ1-5; unclear D gene. CDR3 length: 15 amino acids. Germline lookup yields CDR1 KGHSH and CDR2 LQKENI. Trimming stripped 9 bases from V and 7 bases from J, with 22 bases between. This CDR3 is CASLPDYPGRQPQHF. Here the CDR3 DNA reads TGTGCCAGTCTACCAGATTACCCAGGCCGGCAGCCCCAGCATTTT.

The V and J genes are TRBV2 and TRBJ1-2; TRBD1 agrees at 10 bases. With 5 bases clipped from V and 4 bases from J, the junction kept 7 bases outside the gene matches. Germline V gene lookup returns CDR1 SNHLY and CDR2 FYNNEI. CDR3 length equals 15 residues. Here the CDR3 DNA reads TGTGCCAGCAGTATCGGGACAGGGGTTTTCTATGGCTACACCTTC. Protein: CASSIGTGVFYGYTF.

The table lists this clone with a few counts. The chain recombines TRBV4-1 with TRBJ1-1; possibly TRBD1 for D (6 bases). The germline V and J ends were trimmed by 7 bases and 3 bases, with 21 bases remaining between them. This CDR3 is 16 amino acids long. CDR1 is MGHRA, CDR2 YSYEKL, per germline. CDR3 sequence: CASTNLFDRQDTEAFF. The CDR3 nucleotides read TGCGCCAGCACCAATCTATTCGACCGACAGGACACTGAAGCTTTCTTT.

The J gene is TRBJ2-7, the V gene TRBV27, with D possibly being TRBD1 (6 bases). The V end lost 3 bases, the J end lost 2 bases, and 14 bases lay between the germline ends. CDR3 length: 15 amino acids. From germline, CDR1 is MNHEY and CDR2 SMNVEV (reference sequence). The CDR3 protein is CASSLERGSPYEQYF. In DNA form, the CDR3 reads TGTGCCAGCAGTTTGGAGAGGGGGTCCCCCTACGAGCAGTACTTC.

This rearrangement joins TRBV2 to TRBJ2-1, with D uncertain. V shed 6 bases and J shed 13 bases, with 22 bases lying between them. From germline, CDR1 is SNHLY and CDR2 FYNNEI. The CDR3 is made up of 14 amino acids. The CDR3 sequence is CASSRLEIGLGQFF. In DNA, the CDR3 is TGTGCCAGCAGCCGACTTGAAATCGGTCTTGGTCAGTTCTTC.

The CDR3 nucleotides are TGCGCCAGCAGCCAAGTTAGCGGGGGACCCGGGGAGCTGTTTTTT. This gives the protein CASSQVSGGPGELFF. The chain joins TRBV4-3 to TRBJ2-2; 9 positions agree with TRBD2. In germline, CDR1 is LGHNA, CDR2 YSLEER. This CDR3 comprises 15 residues. V gave up 1 base and J gave up 6 bases; unmatched junction bases: 3.

V and J are TRBV11-2 and TRBJ2-7; 8 bases agree with TRBD1. With 4 bases clipped from V and 0 bases from J, the junction kept 11 bases outside the gene matches. Germline V lookup: CDR1 SGHAT, CDR2 FQNNGV. The CDR3 has 17 residues. CDR3 nucleotide sequence: TGTGCCAGCAGCTCCCTCACCAGGGGGCCCGTCTCCTACGAGCAGTACTTC. Protein product: CASSSLTRGPVSYEQYF.

The V gene is TRBV6-1, the J gene TRBJ2-6; a possible D gene is TRBD1 (5 bases). Germline assignment: CDR1 MNHNS and CDR2 SASEGT. The length of the CDR3 is 16 residues. The V end was cut by 2 bases, the J end by 2 bases, with 10 bases between. The CDR3 region is CASSEHSGPGANVLTF. DNA for the CDR3: TGTGCCAGCAGTGAACATTCAGGGCCTGGGGCCAACGTCCTGACTTTC.

This chain links TRBV19 with TRBJ1-6, with 7 bases fitting TRBD1. The germline V gene encodes CDR1 LNHDA and CDR2 SQIVND (reference sequence). The CDR3 has 15 amino acids. V dropped 5 bases and J dropped 6; count of bases not matched to a gene: 7. The CDR3 DNA reads as TGTGCCAGTAGTGTCCGGACAGGACGTAATTCACCCCTCCACTTT. It specifies CASSVRTGRNSPLHF.

J is TRBJ1-5 and V is TRBV7-2; maybe TRBD1 (6 bases). Germline V lookup: CDR1 SGHTA, CDR2 FQGNSA. V was clipped by 5 bases and J by 6 bases, with 11 bases between them. CDR3 length: 13 amino acids. The CDR3 DNA sequence: TGTGCCAGCAGCCTCCGAGGGGGTCAGCCCCAGCATTTT. Translated, it gives CASSLRGGQPQHF. The whole variable domain, remainder taken from reference TRBV7-2 and TRBJ1-5, is GAGVSQSPSNKVTEKGKDVELRCDPISGHTALYWYRQSLGQGLEFLIYFQGNSAPDKSGLPSDRFSAERTGGSVSTLTIQRTQQEDSAVYLCASSLRGGQPQHFGDGTRLSIL.

The V call is TRBV18, the J call TRBJ1-1; no reliable D call. The CDR3 runs to 16 residues. Germline V lookup: CDR1 KGHSH, CDR2 LQKENI. Trimming shortened V by 0 bases and J by 0 bases, and 11 bases separated the two germline ends. The CDR3 reads CASSPPPGGMNTEAFF. The DNA for the CDR3 is TGTGCCAGCTCACCACCGCCAGGAGGAATGAACACTGAAGCTTTCTTT.

This clone was recorded once. This chain connects TRBV2 to TRBJ2-5, with D maybe TRBD2 (5 bases). V was clipped by 6 bases and J by 2 bases, with 10 bases between them. The CDR3 is 13 amino acids. Germline V gene data show CDR1 as SNHLY and CDR2 as FYNNEI. DNA for the CDR3: TGTGCCAGCAGACCTCGGGGTCAAGAGACCCAGTACTTC. It encodes CASRPRGQETQYF. Looking up the rest from reference TRBV2 and TRBJ2-5 gives the full variable domain: EPEVTQTPSHQVTQMGQEVILRCVPISNHLYFYWYRQILGQKVEFLVSFYNNEISEKSEIFDDQFSVERPDGSNFTLKIRSTKLEDSAMYFCASRPRGQETQYFGPGTRLLVL.

The chain links TRBV28 to TRBJ2-7; TRBD1 is a possible D gene (6 bases). This CDR3 region has 15 residues. V lost 2 bases, J lost 3 bases, and 14 bases lay in between. Germline V lookup: CDR1 MDHEN, CDR2 SYDVKM. CDR3 loop: CASSLGQPGLYEQYF. In DNA form, the CDR3 reads TGTGCCAGCAGTTTAGGACAGCCCGGGCTCTACGAGCAGTACTTC.

As to this clone: At one boundary the junction diverges from the germline segment, which might be a read error. The chain recombines TRBV7-7 with TRBJ2-2; possible D gene TRBD1, 5 bases. The CDR3 has 16 residues. The V gene's germline CDR1 is SSHAT and CDR2 FNYEAQ (reference sequence). CDR3 sequence: CASSLGAGSNTGELFF. The CDR3 nucleotides read TGTGCTAGCAGCTTAGGGGCAGGGTCGAACACCGGGGAGCTGTTTTTT.

V is TRBV10-1 and J is TRBJ2-7; 7 bases agree with TRBD1. There are 14 residues in the CDR3. The germline V gene has CDR1 WNHNN and CDR2 SYGVQD (reference sequence). V dropped 8 bases and J dropped 0; count of bases not matched to a gene: 7. CDR3 sequence reads: CASGPGQASYEQYF. The CDR3, as DNA: TGCGCCAGCGGGCCCGGACAGGCCTCCTACGAGCAGTACTTC.

This chain joins TRBV5-4 and TRBJ2-2, with D unresolved. The germline V and J ends were trimmed by 1 base and 0 bases, with 13 bases remaining between them. This CDR3 contains 17 residues. The germline V gene has CDR1 SGHNT and CDR2 YYREEE (reference sequence). CDR3 region: CASSLLWHPANTGELFF. DNA of the CDR3: TGTGCCAGCAGCTTGCTTTGGCACCCCGCGAACACCGGGGAGCTGTTTTTT.

V usage is TRBV18 and J usage is TRBJ2-3, with D unresolved. From germline, CDR1 is KGHSH and CDR2 LQKENI. The CDR3 is 11 amino acids. The germline V and J ends were trimmed by 5 bases and 2 bases, with 2 bases remaining between them. CDR3 residues: CASSYTDTQYF. CDR3 DNA: TGTGCCAGCTCATACACAGATACGCAGTATTTT.

The DNA for the CDR3 is TGTGCCAGCAGCATAAAGGCTAGTCTCACCGGGGAGCTGTTTTTT. Its translation: CASSIKASLTGELFF. V and J are TRBV7-3 and TRBJ2-2; D is ambiguous. Between the trimmed V and J ends, which lost 5 bases and 4 bases, there was a span of 14 bases. Germline V lookup: CDR1 SGHTA, CDR2 FQGTGA. The CDR3 spans 15 residues.

In DNA, the CDR3 is TGTGCCAGCAGCCCGGACAGCTACAATGAGCAGTTCTTC. Its translation: CASSPDSYNEQFF. The genes are TRBV7-9 and TRBJ2-1, with D tentatively TRBD1 (6 bases). V lost 5 bases and J 3 bases, leaving 8 bases between the germline ends. Germline CDR1 SEHNR, CDR2 FQNEAQ (reference sequence). The CDR3 spans 13 residues. Drawing the rest from reference TRBV7-9 and TRBJ2-1, the complete variable domain is DTGVSQNPRHKITKRGQNVTFRCDPISEHNRLYWYRQTLGQGPEFLTYFQNEAQLEKSRLLSDRFSAERPKGSFSTLEIQRTEQGDSAMYLCASSPDSYNEQFFGPGTRLTVL.

The chain has TRBV6-1 and TRBJ1-1, with D tentatively TRBD1 (6 bases). Germline CDR1 is MNHNS and CDR2 is SASEGT. V was trimmed by 5 bases and J by 1 base, leaving 14 bases between them. This CDR3 spans 15 amino acids. CDR3 loop: CASSKTGVANTEAFF. DNA of the CDR3: TGTGCCAGCAGTAAGACAGGCGTAGCGAACACTGAAGCTTTCTTT.

This chain links TRBV19 with TRBJ2-7; perhaps TRBD1 as D (5 bases). CDR1 is LNHDA and CDR2 is SQIVND in the germline V gene (reference sequence). CDR3 length equals 15 residues. V shed 2 bases and J shed 0 bases, with 11 bases lying between them. The CDR3 spells CASSITWQGSYEQYF. CDR3 sequence (DNA): TGTGCCAGTAGTATAACCTGGCAGGGCTCCTACGAGCAGTACTTC.